The rows below give T cell receptor beta chains drawn from one sample of a study of blood T cell repertoires in COVID-19. The table came from immunoSEQ multiplex PCR; TCRdb's copy has only in-frame clones and leaves some out. Among approximately 150,000 clones listed, 80% to 90% were seen once. The sequencing input was peripheral blood. Receptors were obtained from a man between 70 and 80 years old with acute or convalescent COVID-19. Both conserved end residues are part of each CDR3. The D gene is left open where the match is weak. Rows may omit the clone size; those that give it use once, few, many or a size class.

clone size,V gene,J gene,D gene,CDR3 DNA,CDR3 protein
.,TRBV29-1,TRBJ1-3,.,TGCAGCGTCGTACAGGGAGGAAACACCATATATTTT,CSVVQGGNTIYF
.,TRBV30,TRBJ2-1,.,TGTGCCTGGAGTGTCCGCGGGTTCAATAACAATGAGCAGTTCTTC,CAWSVRGFNNNEQFF
.,TRBV4-2,TRBJ1-2,.,TGTGCCAGCAGCCAGGGGGGGCAGGGAAGGGGCGGCTACACCTTC,CASSQGGQGRGGYTF
few,TRBV10-3,TRBJ2-3,TRBD2,TGTGCCATCAGTGGACTAGCGGGAGGAGATACGCAGTATTTT,CAISGLAGGDTQYF
.,TRBV28,TRBJ2-3,TRBD2,TGTGCCAGCAGACCGGGACTAGCGGGGGATACGCAGTATTTT,CASRPGLAGDTQYF
once,TRBV2,TRBJ2-2,TRBD2,TGTGCCAGCAGTCTAGCGGGGAACACCGGGGAGCTGTTTTTT,CASSLAGNTGELFF
.,TRBV7-9,TRBJ2-7,TRBD2,TGTGCCAGCATGAGGGTGGGCGGGAGTCTTCAGGACGAGCAGTACTTC,CASMRVGGSLQDEQYF
.,TRBV28,TRBJ2-5,TRBD2,TGTGCCAGCAGTTTAAGACTAGCGGGAGTGAAAGAGACCCAGTACTTC,CASSLRLAGVKETQYF
.,TRBV7-9,TRBJ2-7,.,TGTGCCAGCAGCCTACCGGGACTCACCTACGAGCAGTACTTC,CASSLPGLTYEQYF
.,TRBV28,TRBJ1-3,TRBD1,TGTGCCAGCAGTTTAGAGGCCAGGGGGTATGGAAACACCATATATTTT,CASSLEARGYGNTIYF
once,TRBV9,TRBJ2-7,TRBD1,TGTGCCAGCAGCGTAGACGGGACAGAGCTCTACGAGCAGTACTTC,CASSVDGTELYEQYF
.,TRBV6-2/TRBV6-3,TRBJ1-1,.,TGTGCCAGCAGCTCCTCAACAGGGTACACTGAAGCTTTCTTT,CASSSSTGYTEAFF
once,TRBV28,TRBJ2-2,.,TGTGCCAGCAGTTTAGGAGGGCGGGAGGAGCTGTTTTTT,CASSLGGREELFF
.,TRBV4-3,TRBJ2-3,.,TGCGCCAGCAGCCAGGATCCGACTCCGAGCGGAGGCAAAAATACGCAGTATTTT,CASSQDPTPSGGKNTQYF
.,TRBV27,TRBJ1-2,.,TGTGCCAGCTCTCCCAGACTTAACTATGGCTACACCTTC,CASSPRLNYGYTF
.,TRBV28,TRBJ1-3,.,TGTGCCAGCAGTTCCCCTCCGGGACTCAGTGGAAACACCATATATTTT,CASSSPPGLSGNTIYF
.,TRBV7-9,TRBJ1-2,TRBD1,TGTGCCAGCAGTCCCGAGGGACAGTTATATGGCTACACCTTC,CASSPEGQLYGYTF
.,TRBV5-1,TRBJ1-5,.,TGCGCCAGCAGCTTATCAGGGGGCAATCAGCCCCAGCATTTT,CASSLSGGNQPQHF